What follows are 24 T cell receptor beta chains derived from one specimen sequenced in a study of shared clonotypes between healthy human individuals. TCRdb keeps only in-frame clones here, not all; method: immunoSEQ multiplex PCR. The sample carries 470,000 or so clones, 60% to 80% recorded once. Sequenced input: PBMCs. These receptors were collected from a woman in her thirties or forties in good health. Some clones in this sample may be carry-over from other donors' samples.

This clone was counted a few times. The rearrangement uses TRBV10-2 and TRBJ2-7; maybe TRBD2 (5 bases). V lost 0 bases to trimming and J lost 2 bases, with 11 bases between them. This CDR3 spans 15 amino acids. Germline V gives CDR1 WSHSY, CDR2 SAAADI. The CDR3 DNA reads TGCGCCAGCAGTGAGTCGGAGGACGGGGCCTACGAGCAGTACTTC. Translating it yields CASSESEDGAYEQYF.

This clone was seen a single time. CDR3 sequence: CASSDNYEQYF. CDR3 nucleotides: TGTGCCAGCAGCGACAATTACGAGCAGTACTTC. This rearrangement joins TRBV28 to TRBJ2-7; D not certain. The CDR3 loop spans 11 amino acids. CDR1 and CDR2 from the germline V gene are MDHEN and SYDVKM. The V end lost 6 bases, the J end lost 4 bases, and 7 bases lay between the germline ends.

J is TRBJ1-1 and V is TRBV19; 8 nucleotides align to TRBD1. Germline assignment: CDR1 LNHDA and CDR2 SQIVND (reference sequence). The CDR3 covers 14 residues. Germline trimming cut 1 base from V and 4 bases from J; bases unmatched to any gene: 2. The CDR3 loop is CASSIVTGGTEAFF. The CDR3 nucleotides are TGTGCCAGTAGTATAGTCACAGGGGGCACTGAAGCTTTCTTT.

On this clone: This CDR3 is also generated by other DNA sequences in the sample. The V and J genes are TRBV27 and TRBJ2-1, with 14 bases fitting TRBD2. V shed 6 bases and J 7 bases; nucleotides not matched to a gene: 5. This CDR3 is built from 15 residues. CDR1 is MNHEY and CDR2 is SMNVEV in the germline V gene (reference sequence). The CDR3 nucleotides read TGTGCCAGCAGCTCCGGGACTAGCGGGAGAAATGAGCAGTTCTTC. This translates into CASSSGTSGRNEQFF.

J is TRBJ1-1 and V is TRBV7-2; D remains ambiguous. This CDR3 contains 13 residues. From germline, CDR1 is SGHTA and CDR2 FQGNSA. Trimming pared 2 bases from V and 8 bases from J, leaving 12 bases between. The CDR3 nucleotides read TGTGCCAGCAGCTTACGGAAGGGCCTCGAAGCTTTCTTT. It specifies CASSLRKGLEAFF.

The chain recombines TRBV2 with TRBJ1-1; 7 bases align to TRBD1. The ends lost 5 bases at V and 5 bases at J; junction bases unmatched: 5. Germline V gene sequence: CDR1 SNHLY, CDR2 FYNNEI. The CDR3 covers 13 residues. CDR3 loop: CASSMTGRTEAFF. The CDR3, as DNA: TGTGCCAGCAGTATGACAGGGAGGACTGAAGCTTTCTTT.

This clone was detected only a few times. The chain employs TRBV10-3 and TRBJ2-7; 7 bases agree with TRBD1. The V gene's germline CDR1 is ENHRY and CDR2 SYGVKD. The CDR3 length is 13 residues. The trim removed 2 bases at V and 6 bases at J, leaving 4 bases unmatched. The CDR3 DNA is TGTGCCATCAGTGAGGGTGACAGGGCCGAGCAGTACTTC. This encodes CAISEGDRAEQYF.

The V and J genes are TRBV7-6 and TRBJ2-1; 8 bases align to TRBD2. The germline gives CDR1 SGHVS, CDR2 FNYEAQ. The CDR3 consists of 14 residues. V trimming: 1 base; J trimming: 7 bases; junction bases outside the gene matches: 3. CDR3 in amino acids: CASSLVGGRNEQFF. CDR3 coding DNA: TGTGCCAGCAGCTTAGTTGGCGGGAGGAATGAGCAGTTCTTC.

V gene TRBV14 combines with J gene TRBJ2-7, with 8 bases aligning to TRBD1. The CDR3 runs 12 residues. Germline trimming cut 4 bases from V and 4 bases from J; bases unmatched to any gene: 0. The V gene's germline CDR1 is SGHDN and CDR2 FVKESK. As DNA, the CDR3 is TGTGCCAGCAGCCGGGACAGGTACGAGCAGTACTTC. Its translation is CASSRDRYEQYF.

In this sample, this clone turned up a few times. V usage is TRBV11-2 and J usage is TRBJ1-2; a possible D gene is TRBD1 (5 bases). The CDR3 extends over 14 amino acids. Trimming took off 2 bases at V and 4 bases at J, with 11 bases between the two ends. In germline, CDR1 is SGHAT, CDR2 FQNNGV. CDR3 DNA sequence: TGTGCCAGCAGCTTATCGGGGACCTTCTATGGCTACACCTTC. Translated: CASSLSGTFYGYTF.

J is TRBJ1-2 and V is TRBV4-1; 10 positions agree with TRBD1. Germline V gene sequence: CDR1 MGHRA, CDR2 YSYEKL. The CDR3 is 15 amino acids. Losses at the gene ends were 4 bases for V and 4 bases for J; bases not matched to a gene: 6. CDR3 amino acids: CASSPRTGGAYGYTF. The CDR3 DNA follows: TGCGCCAGCAGCCCCCGGACAGGGGGAGCCTATGGCTACACCTTC.

CDR3 amino acids: CASSTAGTAYEQYF. CDR3 DNA sequence: TGTGCCAGCAGCACGGCCGGGACAGCCTACGAGCAGTACTTC. The chain recombines TRBV28 with TRBJ2-7, with 7 bases aligning to TRBD1. Germline lookup yields CDR1 MDHEN and CDR2 SYDVKM. V was clipped by 6 bases and J by 2 bases; unmatched bases: 7. The CDR3 sequence is 14 residues long. The variable domain in full, with the rest retrieved from reference TRBV28 and TRBJ2-7, is DVKVTQSSRYLVKRTGEKVFLECVQDMDHENMFWYRQDPGLGLRLIYFSYDVKMKEKGDIPEGYSVSREKKERFSLILESASTNQTSMYLCASSTAGTAYEQYFGPGTRLTVT.

Remarks on this clone: At one boundary the junction diverges from the germline segment, which might be a read error. The gene calls are TRBV10-3 and TRBJ2-3; D not resolved. The germline CDR1 and CDR2 sequences are ENHRY and SYGVKD. This CDR3 is built from 12 residues. The CDR3 loop reads CASSRSTDTQYF. The CDR3 DNA reads TGTGCCAGCAGTCGAAGTACAGATACGCAGTATTTT.

V usage is TRBV9 and J usage is TRBJ2-6; a possible D gene is TRBD2 (6 bases). CDR3 size: 15 residues. V lost 4 bases to trimming and J lost 0 bases, with 8 bases between them. The germline V gene encodes CDR1 SGDLS and CDR2 YYNGEE. CDR3 amino acids: CASSRGDSGANVLTF. CDR3 coding DNA: TGTGCCAGCAGCCGCGGGGACTCTGGGGCCAACGTCCTGACTTTC.

The CDR3 loop reads CAINQGAGETQYF. The CDR3 DNA is TGTGCCATCAATCAGGGGGCGGGGGAGACCCAGTACTTC. This rearrangement joins TRBV10-3 to TRBJ2-5, with 8 positions matching TRBD1. The ends lost 7 bases at V and 5 bases at J; junction bases unmatched: 6. CDR1 and CDR2 from the germline V gene are ENHRY and SYGVKD. This CDR3 spans 13 amino acids.

The rearrangement links TRBV11-3 to TRBJ2-2; tentatively, D is TRBD2 (6 bases). The CDR3 sequence is 15 residues long. The V and J ends lost 0 bases and 5 bases respectively, with 10 bases between them. Germline V lookup: CDR1 SGHNT, CDR2 YENEEA. The CDR3 region has the DNA TGTGCCAGCAGCTTAGATCAGGGAGGTACCGGGGAGCTGTTTTTT. This codes for CASSLDQGGTGELFF.

This chain's CDR3 is CASSKTGLGGYTF. The CDR3 nucleotides are TGTGCCAGCAGCAAGACAGGCTTAGGGGGCTACACCTTC. This rearrangement joins TRBV7-9 to TRBJ1-2, with a tentative D call TRBD1 (6 bases). Germline V gene lookup returns CDR1 SEHNR and CDR2 FQNEAQ (reference sequence). Trimming cost V 5 bases and J 8 bases, with 15 bases left between them. The CDR3 runs to 13 residues. Variable domain in full (rest from reference TRBV7-9 and TRBJ1-2): DTGVSQNPRHKITKRGQNVTFRCDPISEHNRLYWYRQTLGQGPEFLTYFQNEAQLEKSRLLSDRFSAERPKGSFSTLEIQRTEQGDSAMYLCASSKTGLGGYTFGSGTRLTVV.

The gene calls are TRBV2 and TRBJ1-4; 7 nucleotides align to TRBD1. The V gene end was trimmed by 5 bases and the J gene end by 6 bases; junction bases not matched to a gene: 6. Germline values: CDR1 SNHLY, CDR2 FYNNEI. This CDR3 has 14 amino acids. CDR3 region: CASSRQGSYEKLFF. The CDR3 DNA reads as TGTGCCAGCAGTCGACAGGGTTCGTATGAAAAACTGTTTTTT.

The genes are TRBV30 and TRBJ2-1, with a possible D match to TRBD2 (5 bases). Germline loops: CDR1 GTSNPN, CDR2 SVGIG (reference sequence). Trimming took 4 bases from V and 8 from J, leaving 18 bases between them. The CDR3 consists of 14 residues. The CDR3 loop reads CAWTVGLAGDEQFF. The CDR3 DNA reads TGTGCCTGGACGGTTGGGCTAGCCGGGGATGAGCAGTTCTTC.

The chain combines TRBV19 with TRBJ1-5; no firm D call. With 1 base removed from V and 1 base from J, the gap between germline ends came to 5 bases. CDR1 is LNHDA and CDR2 is SQIVND in the germline V gene (reference sequence). The CDR3 runs 14 residues. CDR3 protein: CASSIAQSNQPQHF. CDR3 nucleotides: TGTGCCAGTAGTATAGCACAGAGCAATCAGCCCCAGCATTTT.

This chain uses TRBV10-2 with TRBJ2-1, with D tentatively TRBD1 (6 bases). Germline assignment: CDR1 WSHSY and CDR2 SAAADI. The ends were cut back, 8 bases at V and 2 bases at J, with 10 bases in the middle. The CDR3 loop spans 13 amino acids. CDR3 protein: CASGGGAYNEQFF. The DNA of the CDR3 is TGCGCCAGCGGTGGGGGCGCCTACAATGAGCAGTTCTTC.

The chain combines TRBV28 with TRBJ1-2; D not certain. V shed 3 bases and J shed 8 bases, with 19 bases lying between them. This CDR3 has 15 residues. Germline-derived CDR1 and CDR2 are MDHEN and SYDVKM. In DNA form, the CDR3 reads TGTGCCAGCAGTTTTGGGGAGCTCAGGACGGGAGGCTACACCTTC. Translation gives CASSFGELRTGGYTF.

The chain links TRBV7-2 to TRBJ2-7; D perhaps matches TRBD1 (6 bases). The V end lost 3 bases, the J end lost 1 base, and 10 bases lay between the germline ends. Germline values: CDR1 SGHTA, CDR2 FQGNSA. The CDR3 spans 14 residues. This CDR3 is CASSFQTGSYEQYF. CDR3 sequence (DNA): TGTGCCAGCAGCTTCCAAACAGGGTCCTACGAGCAGTACTTC.

This clone was seen only a few times. The sample has other DNA sequences that encode this CDR3 too. The chain employs TRBV18 and TRBJ2-1; 7 bases line up with TRBD1. CDR3 length: 13 residues. The V gene end was trimmed by 3 bases and the J gene end by 4 bases; junction bases not matched to a gene: 0. CDR1 is KGHSH and CDR2 is LQKENI in the germline V gene. In nucleotides, the CDR3 is TGTGCCAGCTCACCGACAGGGTACAATGAGCAGTTCTTC. It specifies CASSPTGYNEQFF.